These 21 T cell receptor beta chains were all obtained from the same sample, sequenced in a study of blood T cell repertoires in COVID-19. Using immunoSEQ multiplex PCR, the repertoire was profiled, and TCRdb retains in-frame clones only, with some absent. This sample yields under 200,000 clones, of which roughly three quarters are seen a single time; about 6.5% belongs to the top ten. Sequencing was done on a sample of peripheral blood. Receptor source: a middle-aged woman with COVID-19, enrolled during active disease.

In DNA, the CDR3 is TGTGGGGGTGACAGGGAAGATTATTATAACTATGGCTACACCTTC. Amino acids: CGGDREDYYNYGYTF. The V and J genes are TRBV27 and TRBJ1-2, with 7 nucleotides matching TRBD1. From germline, CDR1 is MNHEY and CDR2 SMNVEV (reference sequence). This CDR3 has 15 residues.

Concerning this clone itself: The same CDR3 can be traced to other DNA sequences in this sample. The chain joins TRBV7-2 to TRBJ2-5; D is uncertain. The CDR3 loop spans 12 amino acids. Trimming took 4 bases from V and 5 from J, leaving 8 bases between them. Germline lookup yields CDR1 SGHTA and CDR2 FQGNSA. The CDR3 sequence: CASSSRLETQYF. The CDR3 region has the DNA TGTGCCAGCAGCTCCCGGTTGGAGACCCAGTACTTC.

This chain connects TRBV2 to TRBJ2-7; tentative D call: TRBD1 (6 bases). The CDR3 has 15 residues. V was cut by 6 bases and J by 6 bases, with 21 bases left in between. Germline assignment: CDR1 SNHLY and CDR2 FYNNEI. Here the CDR3 DNA reads TGTGCCAGCAGGGTTAACAGGGCTTCGGGCCTCGAGCAGTACTTC. Translation gives CASRVNRASGLEQYF.

By frequency in the sample, this clone is medium-sized. The J gene is TRBJ1-2, the V gene TRBV30; 10 positions match TRBD1. CDR3 length: 14 amino acids. Germline-derived CDR1 and CDR2 are GTSNPN and SVGIG (reference sequence). The ends lost 4 bases at V and 5 bases at J; junction bases unmatched: 7. CDR3 in DNA: TGTGCCTGGATCGGACAGGGGGGGAGGTATGGCTACACCTTC. This encodes CAWIGQGGRYGYTF.

This rearrangement joins TRBV10-3 to TRBJ2-2, with D perhaps matching TRBD2 (5 bases). CDR3 length: 13 residues. With 5 bases removed from V and 4 bases from J, the gap between germline ends came to 8 bases. Germline V CDR1 and CDR2: ENHRY, SYGVKD. The CDR3 here is CAISYEGTGELFF. The CDR3 DNA reads TGTGCCATCAGTTATGAGGGCACCGGGGAGCTGTTTTTT.

The chain employs TRBV5-1 and TRBJ2-7; maybe TRBD2 (5 bases). V lost 3 bases, J lost 7 bases, and 5 bases lay in between. This CDR3 contains 10 residues. Per germline, CDR1 SGHRS and CDR2 YFSETQ. The CDR3 is CASSSGEQYF. CDR3 coding DNA: TGCGCCAGCAGCTCGGGGGAGCAGTACTTC.

The chain recombines TRBV6-5 with TRBJ2-2, with no clear D. V was cut by 8 bases and J by 7 bases, with 11 bases left in between. The CDR3 runs to 12 residues. CDR1 MNHEY and CDR2 SVGAGI come from the germline V gene. For the CDR3, the DNA is TGTGCCAGCGCCGAGGATATCGGGGAGCTGTTTTTT. This encodes CASAEDIGELFF.

This chain joins TRBV3-1 (or the pseudogene TRBV3-2) and TRBJ2-3, with 8 bases identical to TRBD2. Trimming cost V 4 bases and J 4 bases; bases outside gene matches: 16. CDR1 is LGHDT, CDR2 YNNKEL, per germline (reference sequence). The length of the CDR3 is 18 residues. The CDR3 loop is CASSRPPVGGGQSDTQYF. CDR3 sequence (DNA): TGTGCCAGCAGCCGACCACCCGTCGGCGGGGGGCAATCAGATACGCAGTATTTT.

The rearrangement links TRBV5-1 to TRBJ2-7; 8 bases align to TRBD1. This CDR3 contains 14 residues. Losses at the gene ends were 5 bases for V and 6 bases for J; bases not matched to a gene: 10. Germline CDR1 SGHRS, CDR2 YFSETQ. CDR3 residues: CASRRTGLEPEQYF. CDR3 coding DNA: TGCGCCAGCAGACGGACAGGGTTAGAGCCCGAGCAGTACTTC.

V is TRBV18 and J is TRBJ1-1; maybe TRBD1 (5 bases). Trimming took 2 bases from V and 3 from J, leaving 16 bases between them. There are 16 residues in the CDR3. CDR1 is KGHSH, CDR2 LQKENI, per germline. The CDR3 DNA reads as TGTGCCAGCTCACCATTGGGAGGGGTTGAGGACACTGAAGCTTTCTTT. This translates into CASSPLGGVEDTEAFF.

This chain uses TRBV27 with TRBJ2-7; 8 positions match TRBD1. CDR3 length: 15 residues. J was trimmed by 5 bases and V by 5 bases; bases with no gene match: 11. Germline V CDR1 and CDR2: MNHEY, SMNVEV (reference sequence). CDR3 amino acids: CASSRLRQGANEQYF. CDR3 bases: TGTGCCAGCAGTCGCCTTAGGCAGGGGGCAAACGAGCAGTACTTC.

The rearrangement links TRBV6-1 to TRBJ2-3, with 8 nucleotides matching TRBD2. CDR1 MNHNS and CDR2 SASEGT come from the germline V gene. This CDR3 region has 15 residues. With 3 bases clipped from V and 1 base from J, the junction kept 3 bases outside the gene matches. Written as DNA, the CDR3 is TGTGCCAGCAGTGAGCGGGAGGCTGGCACAGATACGCAGTATTTT. This gives the protein CASSEREAGTDTQYF.

The chain is built from TRBV4-3 and TRBJ2-7, with 8 bases matching TRBD2. Germline V gene lookup returns CDR1 LGHNA and CDR2 YSLEER. V dropped 0 bases and J dropped 3; count of bases not matched to a gene: 7. The CDR3 covers 16 residues. Here the CDR3 DNA reads TGCGCCAGCAGCCAAGAGTCTCTTGCGGGGGGCTACGAGCAGTACTTC. Translated, it gives CASSQESLAGGYEQYF.

As for this clone: Different DNA sequences within this sample yield the same CDR3. The chain carries TRBV5-1 and TRBJ1-3, with D possibly being TRBD1 (5 bases). Germline CDR1 is SGHRS and CDR2 is YFSETQ. The ends were cut back, 0 bases at V and 0 bases at J, with 7 bases in the middle. CDR3 size: 15 residues. The CDR3 DNA is TGCGCCAGCAGCTTGGCAGGGTCCTCTGGAAACACCATATATTTT. Its translation: CASSLAGSSGNTIYF.

The chain carries TRBV6-5 and TRBJ1-2, with D maybe TRBD1 (6 bases). The germline V gene encodes CDR1 MNHEY and CDR2 SVGAGI. Between the trimmed V and J ends, which lost 8 bases and 7 bases, there was a span of 20 bases. The CDR3 has 14 residues. The CDR3 DNA reads TGTGCCAGCCGCGGTGGCGAATCAGGGGCTGGCTACACCTTC. It encodes CASRGGESGAGYTF.

The chain employs TRBV27 and TRBJ2-3; 12 nucleotides align to TRBD2. V shed 4 bases, J shed 6 bases, and the junction held 8 bases outside the gene matches. CDR1 MNHEY and CDR2 SMNVEV come from the germline V gene (reference sequence). The CDR3 loop spans 16 amino acids. The CDR3 region has the DNA TGTGCCAGCAGTTCGCTAGCGGGGGGGCTAGGTGATACGCAGTATTTT. Amino acids: CASSSLAGGLGDTQYF.

This clone was recorded a few times. This chain connects TRBV19 to TRBJ2-4; 8 nucleotides align to TRBD1. Per the germline V gene, CDR1 is LNHDA and CDR2 is SQIVND (reference sequence). The CDR3 totals 13 residues. The junction had 4 bases not matched to a gene; V was cut back by 4 bases and J by 8 bases. CDR3 sequence (DNA): TGTGCCAGTAGTAGACAGGGGATGGACATTCAGTACTTC. Protein: CASSRQGMDIQYF.

The chain combines TRBV28 with TRBJ2-2; 8 bases match TRBD1. Germline CDR1 is MDHEN and CDR2 is SYDVKM. There are 16 residues in the CDR3. Losses at the gene ends were 2 bases for V and 2 bases for J; bases not matched to a gene: 4. In DNA, the CDR3 is TGTGCCAGCAGTTTAGGCCAGGGGGCTAACACCGGGGAGCTGTTTTTT. Its translation: CASSLGQGANTGELFF. Complete variable domain (other parts from reference TRBV28 and TRBJ2-2): DVKVTQSSRYLVKRTGEKVFLECVQDMDHENMFWYRQDPGLGLRLIYFSYDVKMKEKGDIPEGYSVSREKKERFSLILESASTNQTSMYLCASSLGQGANTGELFFGEGSRLTVL.

Ten or more counts support this clone. The V gene is TRBV5-1, the J gene TRBJ2-5; 7 positions match TRBD1. The germline gives CDR1 SGHRS, CDR2 YFSETQ. Losses at the gene ends were 3 bases for V and 1 base for J; bases not matched to a gene: 9. The CDR3 is 16 amino acids. The CDR3 loop reads CASSSTSGTVQETQYF. The CDR3 nucleotides read TGCGCCAGCAGCTCTACCTCGGGGACAGTCCAAGAGACCCAGTACTTC. Looking up the rest from reference TRBV5-1 and TRBJ2-5 gives the full variable domain: KAGVTQTPRYLIKTRGQQVTLSCSPISGHRSVSWYQQTPGQGLQFLFEYFSETQRNKGNFPGRFSGRQFSNSRSEMNVSTLELGDSALYLCASSSTSGTVQETQYFGPGTRLLVL.

V gene TRBV6-2 or TRBV6-3 combines with J gene TRBJ2-1; 10 bases align to TRBD2. V shed 6 bases and J 3 bases; nucleotides not matched to a gene: 2. This CDR3 region has 14 residues. Germline V gene data show CDR1 as MNHEY and CDR2 as SVGEGT. CDR3 residues: CASRPSGGYNEQFF. CDR3 DNA sequence: TGTGCCAGCAGGCCTAGCGGGGGCTACAATGAGCAGTTCTTC.

This clone was observed a single time. The chain recombines TRBV4-1 with TRBJ2-3, with D maybe TRBD2 (6 bases). CDR3 length: 13 amino acids. The ends were cut back, 8 bases at V and 7 bases at J, with 16 bases in the middle. Germline V gene lookup returns CDR1 MGHRA and CDR2 YSYEKL. CDR3 DNA: TGCGCCAGCGCGACGAGGGAGGAGTATACGCAGTATTTT. Translating it yields CASATREEYTQYF.